Each of the 20 T cell receptor beta chains below was sequenced from the same sample in a study of blood T cell repertoires in COVID-19. Assay: immunoSEQ multiplex PCR; the TCRdb copy retains only in-frame clones and omits some. This sample carries 51,000 or so clones, about four fifths of them seen once, and the ten largest clones take around a quarter. The sequenced sample consisted of peripheral blood. Receptors originate from a woman over 75 with COVID-19, enrolled during active disease.

The chain employs TRBV11-2 and TRBJ2-7; perhaps TRBD1 as D (5 bases). This CDR3 has 14 residues. With 1 base removed from V and 3 bases from J, the gap between germline ends came to 10 bases. The V gene's germline CDR1 is SGHAT and CDR2 FQNNGV. The CDR3 DNA reads as TGTGCCAGCAGCTTAGTCTGGCAGGGCTACGAGCAGTACTTC. This translates into CASSLVWQGYEQYF.

This clone was observed a handful of times. The J gene is TRBJ2-1, the V gene TRBV19; no definite D call. The V gene lost 5 bases and the J gene lost 2 bases, with 13 bases spanning the gap. Looked up from germline, CDR1 is LNHDA and CDR2 is SQIVND (reference sequence). This CDR3 contains 15 residues. The CDR3 region has the DNA TGTGCCAGTAGTCCCCAGAACGATCCCTACAATGAGCAGTTCTTC. Its translation is CASSPQNDPYNEQFF. Variable domain in full (rest from reference TRBV19 and TRBJ2-1): DGGITQSPKYLFRKEGQNVTLSCEQNLNHDAMYWYRQDPGQGLRLIYYSQIVNDFQKGDIAEGYSVSREKKESFPLTVTSAQKNPTAFYLCASSPQNDPYNEQFFGPGTRLTVL.

The gene calls are TRBV11-2 and TRBJ1-2; TRBD1 aligns across 7 bases. The CDR3 is 13 residues long. Per the germline V gene, CDR1 is SGHAT and CDR2 is FQNNGV. Unmatched junction bases numbered 2, after V lost 4 bases and J lost 3 bases. The CDR3 loop is CASSYQGDYGYTF. The CDR3 region has the DNA TGTGCCAGCAGCTATCAGGGGGACTATGGCTACACCTTC.

The rearrangement links TRBV5-1 to TRBJ2-2; TRBD2 agrees at 7 bases. The V and J ends lost 4 bases and 1 base, in that order; junction bases with no gene match: 7. Germline V lookup: CDR1 SGHRS, CDR2 YFSETQ. The CDR3 spans 16 residues. The CDR3 region has the DNA TGCGCCAGCAGCCTAAACCCTAGCGGGAACACCGGGGAGCTGTTTTTT. It encodes CASSLNPSGNTGELFF.

The chain combines TRBV19 with TRBJ2-5; maybe TRBD1 (6 bases). V lost 6 bases and J 5 bases, leaving 16 bases between the germline ends. Germline V gives CDR1 LNHDA, CDR2 SQIVND (reference sequence). The CDR3 is 14 residues long. This CDR3 is CASRGTPRRETQYF. The CDR3 DNA sequence: TGTGCCAGTAGGGGGACACCTCGAAGGGAGACCCAGTACTTC.

The V and J genes are TRBV18 and TRBJ1-2; 10 bases are a match to TRBD1. CDR3 length equals 13 residues. Germline CDR1 is KGHSH and CDR2 is LQKENI. After removal of 3 bases from V and 8 bases from J, the junction contained 3 bases not matched to a gene. CDR3 DNA: TGTGCCAGCTCACCTGACAGGGGGCTAGGCTACACCTTC. This translates into CASSPDRGLGYTF.

The chain links TRBV10-3 to TRBJ2-1; TRBD2 agrees at 14 bases. Germline-derived CDR1 and CDR2 are ENHRY and SYGVKD. The J segment lost 6 bases and the V segment lost 5 bases, leaving 6 bases of the junction unmatched. The CDR3 has 16 residues. CDR3 loop: CAISTSGTSGGNEQFF. CDR3 bases: TGTGCCATCAGTACGTCCGGGACTAGCGGGGGCAATGAGCAGTTCTTC.

This clone was detected only a few times. The rearrangement joins TRBV2 to TRBJ1-1; 12 positions agree with TRBD1. The CDR3 runs 14 residues. CDR1 is SNHLY and CDR2 is FYNNEI in the germline V gene. Losses at the gene ends were 9 bases for V and 8 bases for J; bases not matched to a gene: 10. In DNA form, the CDR3 reads TGTGCCAGTCTGCTGGGGACAGGGGGCTTAGAAGCTTTCTTT. Encoded protein: CASLLGTGGLEAFF.

The rearrangement joins TRBV13 to TRBJ1-2; TRBD1 is a possible D gene (6 bases). The CDR3 spans 13 residues. CDR1 and CDR2 from the germline V gene are PRHDT and FYEKMQ (reference sequence). V was clipped by 4 bases and J by 8 bases, with 14 bases between them. CDR3 in DNA: TGTGCCAGCAGCTCATCACAGGGACCCGGCTACACCTTC. It translates to CASSSSQGPGYTF.

V gene TRBV27 combines with J gene TRBJ2-3, with 7 bases that match TRBD2. V shed 5 bases and J 2 bases; nucleotides not matched to a gene: 7. The CDR3 sequence is 15 residues long. Germline V CDR1 and CDR2: MNHEY, SMNVEV (reference sequence). DNA of the CDR3: TGTGCCAGCAGTAGCGGGACTTTTAACACAGATACGCAGTATTTT. Its protein product is CASSSGTFNTDTQYF.

This chain joins TRBV30 and TRBJ1-2; 7 nucleotides line up with TRBD1. V lost 5 bases, J lost 6 bases, and 9 bases stayed unmatched. The germline V gene has CDR1 GTSNPN and CDR2 SVGIG (reference sequence). The CDR3 runs 13 residues. The CDR3 nucleotides are TGTGCCTGGCTTCGACAGGGTGTAGATGGCTACACCTTC. Encoded protein: CAWLRQGVDGYTF.

This clone was detected only a few times. CDR3 protein: CAISESIGVGGPSTDTQYF. The CDR3 nucleotides are TGTGCCATCAGTGAGTCTATAGGTGTTGGCGGGCCCAGCACAGATACGCAGTATTTT. This rearrangement joins TRBV10-3 to TRBJ2-3; a possible D gene is TRBD2 (5 bases). The germline V and J ends were trimmed by 0 bases and 0 bases, with 19 bases remaining between them. This CDR3 comprises 19 residues. Germline V gives CDR1 ENHRY, CDR2 SYGVKD.

This clone appeared a single time. The chain is built from TRBV10-1 and TRBJ2-1; perhaps TRBD1 as D (5 bases). The CDR3 consists of 15 residues. Germline V gives CDR1 WNHNN, CDR2 SYGVQD (reference sequence). The V end lost 6 bases, the J end lost 0 bases, and 12 bases lay between the germline ends. CDR3 nucleotide sequence: TGCGCCAGCAGGCTCGGACATGGCTCCTACAATGAGCAGTTCTTC. It is translated as CASRLGHGSYNEQFF.

The V gene is TRBV9, the J gene TRBJ2-1; maybe TRBD1 (5 bases). Germline loops: CDR1 SGDLS, CDR2 YYNGEE. Trimming removed 3 bases at V and 0 bases at J, with 10 bases between. The CDR3 runs 15 residues. This chain's CDR3 is CASSGGASSYNEQFF. CDR3 nucleotide sequence: TGTGCCAGCAGCGGTGGGGCTAGCTCCTACAATGAGCAGTTCTTC.

The chain recombines TRBV5-1 with TRBJ1-2; maybe TRBD1 (5 bases). Deletions cut 3 bases from V and 0 bases from J, with 12 bases between. Germline CDR1 is SGHRS and CDR2 is YFSETQ. The CDR3 extends over 15 amino acids. CDR3 residues: CASSSGDLANYGYTF. The DNA of the CDR3 is TGCGCCAGCAGCTCGGGGGACTTAGCTAACTATGGCTACACCTTC.

The rearrangement joins TRBV2 to TRBJ2-2; D might be TRBD2 (6 bases). The ends were cut back, 6 bases at V and 3 bases at J, with 23 bases in the middle. The germline gives CDR1 SNHLY, CDR2 FYNNEI. The CDR3 spans 18 residues. The CDR3 coding sequence is TGTGCCAGCAGGCGGGAAGGGTCCGGGCCCTTGTACACCGGGGAGCTGTTTTTT. This translates into CASRREGSGPLYTGELFF.

The chain carries TRBV11-2 and TRBJ2-6; D uncertain. Germline-derived CDR1 and CDR2 are SGHAT and FQNNGV. The CDR3 is 11 amino acids. V gave up 5 bases and J gave up 6 bases, with 2 bases separating them. This chain's CDR3 is CASSQANVLTF. CDR3 DNA: TGTGCCAGCAGCCAGGCCAACGTCCTGACTTTC.

This chain connects TRBV29-1 to TRBJ1-2; tentatively, D is TRBD1 (5 bases). CDR3 length equals 18 residues. V was trimmed by 4 bases and J by 0 bases, leaving 24 bases between them. Germline V gene data show CDR1 as SQVTM and CDR2 as ANQGSEA. The CDR3 region is CSVGMGSTTARTNYGYTF. The CDR3 coding sequence is TGCAGCGTTGGAATGGGGTCCACGACAGCTCGGACTAACTATGGCTACACCTTC.

This chain links TRBV14 with TRBJ2-1; D may be TRBD2 (6 bases). V was pared by 5 bases and J by 8 bases, with 10 bases between. Germline V gene data show CDR1 as SGHDN and CDR2 as FVKESK. The CDR3 covers 12 residues. The CDR3 bases are TGTGCCAGCAGCAAGGGCGGGGATGAGCAGTTCTTC. It codes for CASSKGGDEQFF.

The chain carries TRBV5-1 and TRBJ1-6; tentatively, D is TRBD1 (5 bases). This CDR3 spans 16 amino acids. V dropped 0 bases and J dropped 5 bases, with 12 bases sitting between them. In germline, CDR1 is SGHRS, CDR2 YFSETQ. Here the CDR3 reads CASSLDGGTNNSPLHF. CDR3 sequence (DNA): TGCGCCAGCAGCTTGGATGGGGGGACCAATAATTCACCCCTCCACTTT.